The T cell receptor (beta chain) under discussion was sequenced for a study of blood T cells in healthy people across ages. General observations from the study: For the donors, CMV status was unknown and possibly confounded expanded clonotype changes. When set beside aged donors, long-lived donors presented more naive CD4+ cells and higher diversity. A strong correlation was seen between TCR beta diversity and naive T cell percentage.

Next came a second PCR, run for about 7 to 12 cycles, which used a sample-barcoded 5' primer along with a J-beta primer mix. Each cDNA was tagged by a template-switch adaptor containing 12 random nucleotides. Via MiXCR, TCRdb re-called the 5' RACE reads, giving one row per CDR3 protein. The sample has roughly 900,000 distinct CDR3 sequences; under 35% are singletons. In germline, CDR1 is SGHRS, CDR2 YFSETQ. This CDR3 has 15 residues. V lost 3 bases and J lost 6; bases outside the gene matches: 10. This clonotype has ten or more counts. What it binds is unknown. The J gene is TRBJ2-7, the V gene TRBV5-1, with 9 bases identical to TRBD1. Sequencing was carried out using blood. The receptor comes from a woman of 80 years or more in good health. CDR3 coding DNA: TGCGCCAGCAGCTCCATACAGGGGGCGCCTGGCGAGCAGTACTTC. Protein sequence: CASSSIQGAPGEQYF. Using reference TRBV5-1 and TRBJ2-7 for the parts outside the CDR3, the full variable domain is KAGVTQTPRYLIKTRGQQVTLSCSPISGHRSVSWYQQTPGQGLQFLFEYFSETQRNKGNFPGRFSGRQFSNSRSEMNVSTLELGDSALYLCASSSIQGAPGEQYFGPGTRLTVT.